One sample yielded the 14 T cell receptor beta chains listed below, sequenced in a study of response to subunit inactivated influenza vaccine. Using its own MiXCR run on the RT-PCR reads, TCRdb lists one record per CDR3 protein. The sample holds 800,000 to 1,000,000 distinct CDR3 sequences, about 20% seen once. The specimen was PBMCs from blood, collected 4 to 6 days after vaccination. The receptor set was obtained from a man aged 50-59 years who received an inactivated influenza vaccine.

This clonotype was observed a handful of times. The chain joins TRBV4-2 to TRBJ2-2; no clear D. The germline gives CDR1 LGHNA, CDR2 YNFKEQ. The CDR3 contains 16 residues. Deletions cut 3 bases from V and 1 base from J, with 12 bases between. DNA for the CDR3: TGTGCCAGCAGCCACATACTGGGCAAGAACACCGGGGAGCTGTTTTTT. It translates to CASSHILGKNTGELFF.

The V and J genes are TRBV20-1 and TRBJ2-3, with 12 bases aligning to TRBD2. CDR1 and CDR2 (germline): DFQATT, SNEGSKA (reference sequence). Losses at the gene ends were 5 bases for V and 2 bases for J; bases not matched to a gene: 8. The CDR3 is 16 residues long. The CDR3 sequence: CSAFRTSGTPTDTQYF. The DNA for the CDR3 is TGCAGTGCTTTCCGGACTAGCGGGACCCCCACAGATACGCAGTATTTT.

This clonotype was detected ten times or more. This rearrangement joins TRBV7-2 to TRBJ2-5, with 10 bases matching TRBD1. Unmatched junction bases numbered 11, after V lost 5 bases and J lost 5 bases. There are 16 residues in the CDR3. Per the germline V gene, CDR1 is SGHTA and CDR2 is FQGNSA. The DNA for the CDR3 is TGTGCCAGCAGCGTAACCGGGACAGGGGTTAGGGAGACCCAGTACTTC. Protein sequence: CASSVTGTGVRETQYF.

This clonotype was observed a few times. This rearrangement joins TRBV28 to TRBJ1-6; D not certain. The CDR3 is 16 amino acids. The V gene lost 4 bases and the J gene lost 4 bases, with 14 bases spanning the gap. Germline CDR1 and CDR2: MDHEN and SYDVKM. CDR3 in DNA: TGTGCCAGCAGTTCTGGACTGCTTGATTATAATTCACCCCTCCACTTT. Its translation: CASSSGLLDYNSPLHF. Filled out from reference TRBV28 and TRBJ1-6, the complete variable domain reads DVKVTQSSRYLVKRTGEKVFLECVQDMDHENMFWYRQDPGLGLRLIYFSYDVKMKEKGDIPEGYSVSREKKERFSLILESASTNQTSMYLCASSSGLLDYNSPLHFGNGTRLTVT.

This clonotype was seen repeatedly, ten times or more. This chain connects TRBV6-2 or TRBV6-3 to TRBJ2-3; perhaps TRBD2 as D (5 bases). V gave up 2 bases and J gave up 0 bases, with 15 bases separating them. Per the germline V gene, CDR1 is MNHEY and CDR2 is SVGEGT. The CDR3 totals 17 residues. Here the CDR3 DNA reads TGTGCCAGCAGTTACCCCGGGGTTGGGGTTAGCACAGATACGCAGTATTTT. Its translation: CASSYPGVGVSTDTQYF.

The table lists this clonotype with many counts. The chain joins TRBV5-5 to TRBJ2-7, with D perhaps matching TRBD2 (5 bases). Looked up from germline, CDR1 is SGHKS and CDR2 is YYEKEE (reference sequence). Trimming left V 2 bases short and J 2 bases short, with 14 bases between. The CDR3 runs 15 residues. The CDR3 sequence: CASSLMPGYPYEQYF. The DNA for the CDR3 is TGTGCCAGCAGCTTAATGCCGGGATACCCCTACGAGCAGTACTTC.

The rearrangement uses TRBV6-1 and TRBJ2-1; 12 bases agree with TRBD2. This CDR3 has 16 residues. V was clipped by 6 bases and J by 2 bases; unmatched bases: 5. Germline V gives CDR1 MNHNS, CDR2 SASEGT. CDR3 nucleotides: TGTGCCAGCAGACCTAGCGGGGGGGCCGCCTACAATGAGCAGTTCTTC. This encodes CASRPSGGAAYNEQFF.

This clonotype occurred a few times. V and J are TRBV2 and TRBJ2-1; D not resolved. The germline V gene encodes CDR1 SNHLY and CDR2 FYNNEI. The V end lost 3 bases, the J end lost 9 bases, and 6 bases lay between the germline ends. The length of the CDR3 is 11 residues. DNA for the CDR3: TGTGCCAGCAGTGACGCCCGTGAGCAGTTCTTC. Residues: CASSDAREQFF.

The gene calls are TRBV7-2 and TRBJ2-5; 10 bases fit TRBD2. Trimming cost V 7 bases and J 7 bases; bases outside gene matches: 15. The CDR3 has 16 amino acids. Per germline, CDR1 SGHTA and CDR2 FQGNSA. CDR3 in amino acids: CASILPGTSGTGTQYF. DNA of the CDR3: TGTGCCAGCATCCTCCCCGGCACTAGCGGGACTGGGACCCAGTACTTC.

This clonotype has a count of ten or more. This sequence joins TRBV12-3 or TRBV12-4 and TRBJ2-3; no clear D gene. Between the trimmed V and J ends, which lost 0 bases and 2 bases, there was a span of 6 bases. The CDR3 length is 14 residues. The CDR3: CASSLAGNTDTQYF. In DNA form, the CDR3 reads TGTGCCAGCAGTTTAGCTGGGAACACAGATACGCAGTATTTT.

This clonotype showed up many times. The rearrangement uses TRBV5-1 and TRBJ2-2; D gene uncertain. CDR1 SGHRS and CDR2 YFSETQ come from the germline V gene. The CDR3 is 14 amino acids. V dropped 0 bases and J dropped 1 base, with 4 bases sitting between them. CDR3 residues: CASSLEKNTGELFF. The CDR3 nucleotides read TGCGCCAGCAGCTTGGAAAAGAACACCGGGGAGCTGTTTTTT. The whole variable domain, remainder taken from reference TRBV5-1 and TRBJ2-2, is KAGVTQTPRYLIKTRGQQVTLSCSPISGHRSVSWYQQTPGQGLQFLFEYFSETQRNKGNFPGRFSGRQFSNSRSEMNVSTLELGDSALYLCASSLEKNTGELFFGEGSRLTVL.

This clonotype was observed at least ten times. The CDR3 bases are TGTGCCAGCAGCTTGACAGGGATCGAGGAGCAGTACTTC. It codes for CASSLTGIEEQYF. The rearrangement joins TRBV5-5 to TRBJ2-7; weak D call: TRBD1 (6 bases). The V end was cut by 1 base, the J end by 7 bases, with 12 bases between. Germline V gene lookup returns CDR1 SGHKS and CDR2 YYEKEE (reference sequence). CDR3 length: 13 amino acids.

V gene TRBV20-1 combines with J gene TRBJ2-7, with 11 bases fitting TRBD2. This CDR3 is built from 13 residues. V trimming: 4 bases; J trimming: 6 bases; junction bases outside the gene matches: 5. CDR1 is DFQATT and CDR2 is SNEGSKA in the germline V gene (reference sequence). The CDR3 coding sequence is TGCAGTGCTAAACTAGCGGGAGTAGGCGAGCAGTACTTC. It codes for CSAKLAGVGEQYF.

This clonotype was seen a handful of times. The V gene is TRBV12-3 or TRBV12-4, the J gene TRBJ2-5; 7 nucleotides match TRBD2. The CDR3 has 13 residues. V lost 5 bases, J lost 7 bases, and 7 bases stayed unmatched. CDR3 sequence (DNA): TGTGCCAGCAGTCCCGATTCGGGGGGGACCCAGTACTTC. Amino acid sequence: CASSPDSGGTQYF.